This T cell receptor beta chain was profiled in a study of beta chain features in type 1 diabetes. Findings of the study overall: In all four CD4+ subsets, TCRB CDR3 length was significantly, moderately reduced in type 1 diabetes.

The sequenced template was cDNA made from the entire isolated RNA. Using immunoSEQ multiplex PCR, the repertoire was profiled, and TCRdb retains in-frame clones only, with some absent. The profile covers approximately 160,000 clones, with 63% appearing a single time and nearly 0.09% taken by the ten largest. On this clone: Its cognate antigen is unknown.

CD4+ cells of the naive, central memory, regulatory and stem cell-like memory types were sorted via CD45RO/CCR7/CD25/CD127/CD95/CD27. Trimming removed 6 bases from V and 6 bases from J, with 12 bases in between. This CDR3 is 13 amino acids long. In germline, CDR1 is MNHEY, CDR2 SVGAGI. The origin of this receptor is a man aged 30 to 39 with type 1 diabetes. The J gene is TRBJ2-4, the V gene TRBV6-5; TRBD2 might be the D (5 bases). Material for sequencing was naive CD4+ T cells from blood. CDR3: CASRRTGRNIQYF. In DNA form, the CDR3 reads TGTGCCAGCAGGCGGACTGGTAGAAACATTCAGTACTTC.